This T cell receptor beta chain was captured in a study of blood T cell repertoires in COVID-19. This clone was observed once. The table came from immunoSEQ multiplex PCR; TCRdb's copy has only in-frame clones and leaves some out. This sample yields about 300,000 clones, of which 88% are seen a single time; 6.9% belongs to the top ten. The length of the CDR3 is 13 residues. Per germline, CDR1 SQVTM and CDR2 ANQGSEA. V shed 4 bases and J 1 base; nucleotides not matched to a gene: 3. The rearrangement uses TRBV29-1 and TRBJ2-5; 7 nucleotides align to TRBD2. The TCR was taken from a woman between 25 and 40 years old who had recovered from COVID-19. The sequenced material came from peripheral blood. The chain's CDR3 is CSVGAGVQETQYF. The CDR3 nucleotides read TGCAGCGTTGGGGCGGGGGTCCAAGAGACCCAGTACTTC.